Listed here are 32 T cell receptor beta chains from one sample, sequenced in a study of STAT5B mutations in CD4+ large granular lymphocyte leukemia. TCRdb's copy holds only in-frame clones and misses some; the assay was immunoSEQ multiplex PCR. This table holds over 35,000 clones, roughly 79% found once. Sequenced sample: CD4+ T cells from blood buffy coats. These receptors originate from a human donor in good health.

The chain links TRBV29-1 to TRBJ2-1; D may match TRBD1 or TRBD2 (5 bases each). V was clipped by 7 bases and J by 7 bases, with 14 bases between them. In germline, CDR1 is SQVTM, CDR2 ANQGSEA. This CDR3 region has 12 residues. The CDR3 region is CSEWGEGNEQFF. The CDR3 DNA is TGCAGCGAATGGGGCGAGGGAAATGAGCAGTTCTTC.

The chain couples TRBV9 to TRBJ1-1; TRBD1 matches 7 bases. CDR3 length: 14 amino acids. CDR1 is SGDLS and CDR2 is YYNGEE in the germline V gene. V dropped 3 bases and J dropped 3; count of bases not matched to a gene: 5. The CDR3 here is CASSDSGTDTEAFF. CDR3 bases: TGTGCCAGCAGCGATTCCGGGACAGACACTGAAGCTTTCTTT.

The chain carries TRBV28 and TRBJ1-4; unclear D gene. The germline gives CDR1 MDHEN, CDR2 SYDVKM. V was clipped by 2 bases and J by 0 bases, with 10 bases between them. This CDR3 contains 16 residues. DNA for the CDR3: TGTGCCAGCAGTTTAAGGTTGAGTACAACTAATGAAAAACTGTTTTTT. Translated, it gives CASSLRLSTTNEKLFF.

This chain links TRBV10-3 with TRBJ2-7, with 8 bases fitting TRBD1. J was trimmed by 5 bases and V by 10 bases; bases with no gene match: 4. This CDR3 comprises 11 residues. Germline V gene data show CDR1 as ENHRY and CDR2 as SYGVKD. CDR3 protein: CATWTGHEQYF. In DNA, the CDR3 is TGTGCCACCTGGACAGGGCACGAGCAGTACTTC.

V and J are TRBV2 and TRBJ1-5; D unresolved. In germline, CDR1 is SNHLY, CDR2 FYNNEI. V was shortened by 0 bases and J by 6 bases, with 6 bases between the two germline ends. The length of the CDR3 is 13 residues. In nucleotides, the CDR3 is TGTGCCAGCAGTGAAGCGCTTAGTCAGCCCCAGCATTTT. Its protein is CASSEALSQPQHF.

V usage is TRBV4-2 and J usage is TRBJ1-2; maybe TRBD1 (5 bases). Germline CDR1 reads LGHNA; CDR2 reads YNFKEQ. The V and J ends lost 0 bases and 0 bases respectively, with 8 bases between them. CDR3 length: 15 amino acids. CDR3: CASSQEDKPNYGYTF. CDR3 DNA: TGTGCCAGCAGCCAAGAGGACAAGCCTAACTATGGCTACACCTTC.

This sequence joins TRBV5-1 and TRBJ2-3; possible D gene TRBD2, 7 bases. The V gene's germline CDR1 is SGHRS and CDR2 YFSETQ. This CDR3 region has 15 residues. The V and J ends lost 2 bases and 1 base respectively, with 11 bases between them. This CDR3 is CASSFTGGGTDTQYF. In nucleotides, the CDR3 is TGCGCCAGCAGCTTTACGGGGGGCGGCACAGATACGCAGTATTTT.

The rearrangement uses TRBV29-1 and TRBJ1-4; tentatively, D is TRBD1 (5 bases). The V gene lost 6 bases and the J gene lost 7 bases, with 12 bases spanning the gap. The CDR3 length is 12 residues. Germline CDR1 and CDR2: SQVTM and ANQGSEA. The CDR3 spells CSVSQGGEKLFF. CDR3 nucleotides: TGCAGCGTCTCCCAGGGAGGTGAAAAACTGTTTTTT. The full variable domain, its missing parts supplied by reference TRBV29-1 and TRBJ1-4, is SAVISQKPSRDICQRGTSLTIQCQVDSQVTMMFWYRQQPGQSLTLIATANQGSEATYESGFVIDKFPISRPNLTFSTLTVSNMSPEDSSIYLCSVSQGGEKLFFGSGTQLSVL.

This rearrangement joins TRBV18 to TRBJ2-7; D is unresolved. Looked up from germline, CDR1 is KGHSH and CDR2 is LQKENI. The CDR3 length is 16 residues. The germline V and J ends were trimmed by 0 bases and 0 bases, with 12 bases remaining between them. Written as DNA, the CDR3 is TGTGCCAGCTCACCACCGGGCCCAGGCCTCTCCTACGAGCAGTACTTC. The encoded protein is CASSPPGPGLSYEQYF.

V usage is TRBV9 and J usage is TRBJ1-2, with D tentatively TRBD1 (6 bases). The CDR3 extends over 13 amino acids. The V end was cut by 4 bases, the J end by 6 bases, with 13 bases between. CDR1 SGDLS and CDR2 YYNGEE come from the germline V gene. CDR3 bases: TGTGCCAGCAGCCCAAGGGGGGGGGATGGCTACACCTTC. Its translation: CASSPRGGDGYTF.

The rearrangement uses TRBV30 and TRBJ1-6; TRBD1 matches at 10 bases. The V gene's germline CDR1 is GTSNPN and CDR2 SVGIG (reference sequence). The CDR3 sequence is 13 residues long. After removal of 3 bases from V and 9 bases from J, the junction contained 2 bases not matched to a gene. CDR3 sequence reads: CAWRGTGVSPLHF. The DNA for the CDR3 is TGTGCCTGGAGGGGGACAGGGGTTTCACCCCTCCACTTT.

J is TRBJ2-5 and V is TRBV25-1; 8 nucleotides align to TRBD2. The J call may be in error: the DNA end matches TRBJ2-7 better. CDR3 size: 16 residues. CDR1 is MGHDK and CDR2 is SYGVNS in the germline V gene. CDR3 sequence: CASRAFTSGRSYEQYF. The DNA of the CDR3 is TGTGCCAGCAGGGCGTTCACTAGCGGAAGATCCTACGAGCAGTACTTC.

The chain links TRBV5-6 to TRBJ1-1; 8 nucleotides align to TRBD1. Germline V gene data show CDR1 as SGHDT and CDR2 as YYEEEE. The CDR3 is 13 residues long. V was pared by 4 bases and J by 10 bases, with 9 bases of the junction left unmatched. CDR3 DNA sequence: TGTGCCAGCAGCCAGATAGGGACAGGCGCAGCTTTCTTT. Protein: CASSQIGTGAAFF.

The CDR3 protein is CASSQSRTGAQETQYF. The CDR3 region has the DNA TGCGCCAGCAGCCAATCCCGGACAGGGGCCCAAGAGACCCAGTACTTC. The chain is built from TRBV4-1 and TRBJ2-5, with 9 bases matching TRBD1. The V gene end was trimmed by 2 bases and the J gene end by 1 base; junction bases not matched to a gene: 5. CDR3 size: 16 residues. The germline gives CDR1 MGHRA, CDR2 YSYEKL.

The rearrangement uses TRBV2 and TRBJ1-6; TRBD1 might be the D (6 bases). V was pared by 3 bases and J by 7 bases, with 16 bases between. The germline V gene has CDR1 SNHLY and CDR2 FYNNEI. CDR3 length equals 16 residues. CDR3 region: CASSEGRTALNSPLHF. The CDR3, as DNA: TGTGCCAGCAGTGAGGGGAGGACAGCCTTAAATTCACCCCTCCACTTT.

V and J are TRBV6-1 and TRBJ1-5, with TRBD1 identical over 7 bases. This CDR3 has 13 residues. Germline lookup yields CDR1 MNHNS and CDR2 SASEGT. Trimming at V came to 8 bases and at J to 5 bases, leaving 6 bases not matched to a gene. CDR3 sequence: CASGGRGDQPQHF. CDR3 nucleotides: TGTGCCAGCGGGGGCAGGGGGGATCAGCCCCAGCATTTT.

The gene calls are TRBV2 and TRBJ1-4; the match to TRBD1 covers 9 bases. The CDR3 has 14 amino acids. With 8 bases clipped from V and 6 bases from J, the junction kept 7 bases outside the gene matches. Germline CDR1 reads SNHLY; CDR2 reads FYNNEI. CDR3 region: CASLTGGTDEKLFF. In DNA, the CDR3 is TGTGCCAGCCTGACAGGGGGGACGGATGAAAAACTGTTTTTT.

This clone was observed a handful of times. The gene calls are TRBV19 and TRBJ1-1; D is undetermined. Trimming pared 8 bases from V and 12 bases from J, leaving 19 bases between. The germline V gene encodes CDR1 LNHDA and CDR2 SQIVND (reference sequence). This CDR3 is built from 12 residues. The chain's CDR3 is CASQEGLWATFF. The CDR3 DNA sequence: TGTGCCAGTCAGGAGGGTCTTTGGGCGACTTTCTTT.

This rearrangement joins TRBV2 to TRBJ2-3; 9 positions agree with TRBD2. Germline trimming cut 9 bases from V and 2 bases from J; bases unmatched to any gene: 6. Germline V lookup: CDR1 SNHLY, CDR2 FYNNEI. This CDR3 is 14 amino acids long. CDR3 bases: TGTGCCAGTCAGACTAGCGGCCTCACAGATACGCAGTATTTT. Protein: CASQTSGLTDTQYF. Full variable domain (missing parts from reference TRBV2 and TRBJ2-3): EPEVTQTPSHQVTQMGQEVILRCVPISNHLYFYWYRQILGQKVEFLVSFYNNEISEKSEIFDDQFSVERPDGSNFTLKIRSTKLEDSAMYFCASQTSGLTDTQYFGPGTRLTVL.

The gene calls are TRBV6-1 and TRBJ2-2, with 8 positions matching TRBD2. Germline CDR1 and CDR2: MNHNS and SASEGT. J gave up 2 bases and V 7 bases, and 3 bases lay outside the gene matches. The CDR3 sequence is 14 residues long. The CDR3 spells CASMRGANTGELFF. The CDR3 coding sequence is TGTGCCAGCATGCGGGGGGCTAACACCGGGGAGCTGTTTTTT.

CDR3 in DNA: TGCGCCAGCTCTACAGCCATCGGGCAGCCCCAGCATTTT. It yields the protein CASSTAIGQPQHF. The V call is TRBV4-3, the J call TRBJ1-5; D unresolved. Trimming pared 8 bases from V and 7 bases from J, leaving 15 bases between. The CDR3 spans 13 residues. Germline loops: CDR1 LGHNA, CDR2 YSLEER.

This clone was detected once. This chain joins TRBV5-1 and TRBJ2-7; weak D call: TRBD2 (6 bases). In germline, CDR1 is SGHRS, CDR2 YFSETQ. The CDR3 is 16 residues long. Trimming cost V 2 bases and J 0 bases, with 15 bases left between them. CDR3 protein: CASSLNPGLSSYEQYF. Written as DNA, the CDR3 is TGCGCCAGCAGCTTAAATCCGGGACTGAGCTCCTACGAGCAGTACTTC.

This chain joins TRBV5-4 and TRBJ2-2; 9 bases are shared with TRBD2. The V and J ends lost 4 bases and 0 bases, in that order; junction bases with no gene match: 4. From germline, CDR1 is SGHNT and CDR2 YYREEE (reference sequence). The CDR3 runs to 16 residues. The CDR3 here is CASSVASGTNTGELFF. The CDR3 DNA reads TGTGCCAGCAGCGTGGCTAGCGGGACGAACACCGGGGAGCTGTTTTTT.

The chain is built from TRBV6-1 and TRBJ2-7; 8 nucleotides align to TRBD1. CDR3 length: 18 amino acids. Germline CDR1 MNHNS, CDR2 SASEGT. The J segment lost 0 bases and the V segment lost 2 bases, leaving 12 bases of the junction unmatched. The CDR3 region has the DNA TGTGCCAGCAGTGAATTTTTTTCAGGGGGCGGCAGCTCCTACGAGCAGTACTTC. Amino acids: CASSEFFSGGGSSYEQYF.

V gene TRBV10-1 combines with J gene TRBJ1-4, with unresolved D. This CDR3 spans 16 amino acids. Germline V gives CDR1 WNHNN, CDR2 SYGVQD (reference sequence). V was pared by 4 bases and J by 8 bases, with 20 bases between. This chain's CDR3 is CASSVFSPFRPEKLFF. CDR3 coding DNA: TGCGCCAGCAGTGTGTTTAGTCCCTTCCGCCCAGAAAAACTGTTTTTT.

The CDR3 nucleotides read TGTGCCAGCAGCTTAGCCGGGGGGGCTACCTACGAGCAGTACTTC. This translates into CASSLAGGATYEQYF. The genes are TRBV7-2 and TRBJ2-7; 8 nucleotides agree with TRBD2. Losses at the gene ends were 0 bases for V and 2 bases for J; bases not matched to a gene: 3. This CDR3 region has 15 residues. Germline V gene lookup returns CDR1 SGHTA and CDR2 FQGNSA. The variable domain in full, completed from reference TRBV7-2 and TRBJ2-7, reads GAGVSQSPSNKVTEKGKDVELRCDPISGHTALYWYRQSLGQGLEFLIYFQGNSAPDKSGLPSDRFSAERTGGSVSTLTIQRTQQEDSAVYLCASSLAGGATYEQYFGPGTRLTVT.

The rearrangement joins TRBV5-8 to TRBJ2-2, with 11 bases identical to TRBD1. Unmatched junction bases numbered 4, after V lost 6 bases and J lost 0 bases. Germline CDR1 SGHTS, CDR2 YDEGEE. This CDR3 spans 16 amino acids. CDR3 in amino acids: CASTRTGGANTGELFF. The CDR3 DNA sequence: TGTGCCAGCACCCGGACAGGGGGCGCGAACACCGGGGAGCTGTTTTTT. The whole variable domain, remainder taken from reference TRBV5-8 and TRBJ2-2, is EAGVTQSPTHLIKTRGQQATLRCSPISGHTSVYWYQQALGLGLQFLLWYDEGEERNRGNFPPRFSGRQFPNYSSELNVNALELEDSALYLCASTRTGGANTGELFFGEGSRLTVL.

This sequence joins TRBV7-9 and TRBJ1-2; the match to TRBD1 covers 11 bases. This CDR3 is built from 14 residues. The germline V gene encodes CDR1 SEHNR and CDR2 FQNEAQ (reference sequence). The J segment lost 3 bases and the V segment lost 7 bases, leaving 4 bases of the junction unmatched. The CDR3 nucleotides are TGTGCCAGCACCCGGACAGGGGGCTACTATGGCTACACCTTC. Encoded protein: CASTRTGGYYGYTF.

The gene calls are TRBV19 and TRBJ1-2; 9 bases are shared with TRBD1. The CDR3 totals 14 residues. The J segment lost 7 bases and the V segment lost 5 bases, leaving 8 bases of the junction unmatched. Per the germline V gene, CDR1 is LNHDA and CDR2 is SQIVND (reference sequence). The CDR3 is CASSPGQGIGGYTF. The CDR3 coding sequence is TGTGCCAGTAGTCCGGGACAGGGAATAGGTGGCTACACCTTC.

The J gene is TRBJ2-7, the V gene TRBV28, with TRBD1 matching over 9 bases. Germline V CDR1 and CDR2: MDHEN, SYDVKM. There are 14 residues in the CDR3. The V gene end was trimmed by 6 bases and the J gene end by 4 bases; junction bases not matched to a gene: 7. Written as DNA, the CDR3 is TGTGCCAGCAGGACGGGACAGGGTGTATACGAGCAGTACTTC. Protein product: CASRTGQGVYEQYF.

The chain combines TRBV6-1 with TRBJ1-6, with D possibly being TRBD1 (5 bases). Germline-derived CDR1 and CDR2 are MNHNS and SASEGT. This CDR3 comprises 17 residues. The V gene lost 0 bases and the J gene lost 1 base, with 10 bases spanning the gap. The CDR3 nucleotides are TGTGCCAGCAGTGAAGCGGGGGGGGGATCCTATAATTCACCCCTCCACTTT. Translating gives CASSEAGGGSYNSPLHF.

The genes are TRBV7-9 and TRBJ2-5; possibly TRBD2 for D (6 bases). With 6 bases removed from V and 1 base from J, the gap between germline ends came to 21 bases. Germline loops: CDR1 SEHNR, CDR2 FQNEAQ (reference sequence). The CDR3 length is 17 residues. The CDR3 DNA sequence: TGTGCCAGCAGACCAACACTAGGCGTGGGGGGCCAAGAGACCCAGTACTTC. It codes for CASRPTLGVGGQETQYF.